A selection of T cell receptor beta chains follows, all from one sample in a study of beta chain features in type 1 diabetes. Assay used: immunoSEQ multiplex PCR; TCRdb lists only in-frame clones, some missing. The top ten hold approximately 0.03% of the sample, which has 200,000 to 250,000 clones, over 9.5% seen once. Source material: naive CD4+ T cells from blood. The receptors were gathered from a woman aged 18-29 years in good health. Each CDR3 is given with its conserved first and last residue. D genes are given only for firm matches. For some rows the clone size is stated as once, few or many, or as a class when expanded; others skip it.

clone_size	v_call	j_call	d_call	cdr3_aa	cdr3_nt
few	TRBV10-3	TRBJ2-1	TRBD2	CAISDRASGRSEQFF	TGTGCCATCAGTGATCGGGCTAGCGGGAGAAGTGAGCAGTTCTTC
few	TRBV10-3	TRBJ2-3	TRBD2	CAIRAGLARTDTQYF	TGTGCCATCCGAGCGGGACTAGCGAGGACAGATACGCAGTATTTT
.	TRBV29-1	TRBJ2-5	.	CSVLTESETQYF	TGCAGCGTCCTGACAGAATCAGAGACCCAGTACTTC
few	TRBV5-5	TRBJ2-2	TRBD2	CASRRPGGTGELFF	TGTGCCAGCAGGCGGCCGGGGGGGACCGGGGAGCTGTTTTTT
few	TRBV6-6	TRBJ2-7	.	CASSYSFPISYEQYF	TGTGCCAGCAGTTACTCGTTCCCTATCTCCTACGAGCAGTACTTC
few	TRBV6-5	TRBJ2-3	TRBD2	CASRTSGREGTQYF	TGTGCCAGCAGAACTAGCGGGAGGGAGGGTACGCAGTATTTT
few	TRBV10-3	TRBJ2-1	.	CAISGSSRENEQFF	TGTGCCATCAGTGGCTCCTCGAGAGAAAATGAGCAGTTCTTC
.	TRBV6-6	TRBJ2-7	TRBD1	CASSYAERGRYEQYF	TGTGCCAGCAGTTACGCCGAGAGGGGGCGGTACGAGCAGTACTTC
.	TRBV5-6	TRBJ1-3	TRBD1	CASSPGGVGNTIYF	TGTGCCAGCAGCCCAGGGGGAGTTGGAAACACCATATATTTT
.	TRBV5-4	TRBJ2-1	.	CASSPRQSNEQFF	TGTGCCAGCAGCCCCAGACAGAGCAATGAGCAGTTCTTC
.	TRBV7-2	TRBJ1-5	TRBD1	CASSLAPGQQPQHF	TGTGCCAGCAGCTTAGCTCCGGGACAGCAGCCCCAGCATTTT
few	TRBV11-2	TRBJ1-1	TRBD1	CASSLDRGMNTEAFF	TGTGCCAGCAGCCTAGACAGGGGCATGAACACTGAAGCTTTCTTT
few	TRBV5-1	TRBJ2-1	.	CASSLGALSGDNEQFF	TGCGCCAGCAGCTTGGGCGCGTTGTCGGGGGACAATGAGCAGTTCTTC
.	TRBV5-1	TRBJ2-3	TRBD2	CASMTSAGTDTQYF	TGCGCCAGTATGACTAGCGCCGGCACAGATACGCAGTATTTT
few	TRBV6-5	TRBJ1-5	.	CASRRRDQPQHF	TGTGCCAGCAGAAGGAGGGATCAGCCCCAGCATTTT
few	TRBV6-1	TRBJ1-4	.	CASSDTGSNEKLFF	TGTGCCAGCAGTGATACTGGTTCTAATGAAAAACTGTTTTTT
.	TRBV9	TRBJ2-3	.	CASSVGERADSTDTQYF	TGTGCCAGCAGCGTAGGAGAGCGGGCAGATAGCACAGATACGCAGTATTTT
few	TRBV13	TRBJ2-6	.	CASSLTPGAGANVLTF	TGTGCCAGCAGCCTTACGCCAGGGGCTGGGGCCAACGTCCTGACTTTC
few	TRBV5-1	TRBJ2-3	.	CASSPVGAGTDTQYF	TGCGCCAGCAGCCCCGTCGGGGCGGGGACAGATACGCAGTATTTT
.	TRBV13	TRBJ2-3	.	CASSVTSGGTVTDTQYF	TGTGCCAGCAGCGTCACTTCGGGGGGGACAGTCACAGATACGCAGTATTTT
.	TRBV5-6	TRBJ2-7	TRBD1	CASSLLDRDRGYEQYF	TGTGCCAGCAGCTTGTTAGACCGGGACAGGGGCTACGAGCAGTACTTC
few	TRBV10-3	TRBJ2-1	.	CAISELSNEQFF	TGTGCCATCAGTGAACTAAGCAATGAGCAGTTCTTC
many	TRBV5-1	TRBJ2-1	.	CASSPQGYGNEQFF	TGCGCCAGCAGCCCACAGGGATACGGCAATGAGCAGTTCTTC
few	TRBV9	TRBJ1-2	.	CASSIPGDGRGYTF	TGTGCCAGCAGCATCCCAGGGGATGGTAGGGGCTACACCTTC
few	TRBV6-5	TRBJ1-6	.	CASSYWAGPLHF	TGTGCCAGCAGTTACTGGGCAGGGCCCCTCCACTTT
.	TRBV27	TRBJ1-5	.	CASSFRDNQPQHF	TGTGCCAGCAGTTTCAGGGACAATCAGCCCCAGCATTTT
.	TRBV25-1	TRBJ2-5	TRBD2	CASSEYGGLAGGQETQYF	TGTGCCAGCAGTGAATATGGGGGCCTAGCGGGAGGACAAGAGACCCAGTACTTC
.	TRBV4-2	TRBJ2-7	.	CASSQDFGAYEQYF	TGTGCCAGCAGCCAAGATTTCGGGGCCTACGAGCAGTACTTC
.	TRBV29-1	TRBJ1-2	TRBD1	CSAERDRGLNNYGYTF	TGCAGCGCCGAGCGGGACAGGGGGCTAAATAACTATGGCTACACCTTC
.	TRBV30	TRBJ1-3	.	CAWSTTDFSGNTIYF	TGTGCCTGGTCCACGACTGACTTCTCTGGAAACACCATATATTTT
few	TRBV30	TRBJ1-2	TRBD1	CAGDRTGHYGYTF	TGTGCCGGTGACCGGACAGGGCACTATGGCTACACCTTC
.	TRBV18	TRBJ2-1	.	CASSPLVGSLNAEQFF	TGTGCCAGCTCACCACTTGTCGGGAGTTTAAACGCTGAGCAGTTCTTC
.	TRBV9	TRBJ2-7	TRBD1	CASSIRTGAPYEQYF	TGTGCCAGCAGCATACGAACAGGGGCCCCCTACGAGCAGTACTTC
few	TRBV7-2	TRBJ2-1	TRBD2	CASSRLPQRGFLEEQFF	TGTGCCAGCAGCCGACTACCCCAGCGGGGGTTTTTAGAGGAGCAGTTCTTC
few	TRBV2	TRBJ1-1	.	CASTREEDTEAFF	TGTGCCAGCACAAGGGAGGAGGACACTGAAGCTTTCTTT
few	TRBV5-1	TRBJ1-1	.	CASSTEGTAGTEAFF	TGCGCCAGCAGCACCGAAGGGACTGCCGGGACTGAAGCTTTCTTT
few	TRBV4-2	TRBJ2-3	.	CASSHGGPSPDTQYF	TGTGCCAGCAGCCACGGGGGGCCTTCCCCAGATACGCAGTATTTT
.	TRBV19	TRBJ1-1	.	CASSIGGTNTEAFF	TGTGCCAGTAGTATCGGGGGAACGAACACTGAAGCTTTCTTT
.	TRBV19	TRBJ2-5	.	CASSSGVETQYF	TGTGCCAGTTCCTCAGGGGTGGAGACCCAGTACTTC
few	TRBV4-1	TRBJ2-1	.	CASSLTVVNEQFF	TGCGCCAGCAGCCTGACAGTTGTCAATGAGCAGTTCTTC
few	TRBV5-1	TRBJ2-3	.	CASSPGNTDTQYF	TGCGCCAGCAGCCCAGGAAACACAGATACGCAGTATTTT
.	TRBV6-5	TRBJ2-7	TRBD1	CASSRGQGSYEQYF	TGTGCCAGCAGTAGAGGACAGGGCTCCTACGAGCAGTACTTC
.	TRBV5-4	TRBJ1-2	TRBD1	CASSFEGQGLGYTF	TGTGCCAGCAGCTTTGAGGGACAGGGGCTGGGCTACACCTTC